This T cell receptor beta chain was recorded in a study of T cells in Graves' hyperthyroidism and ophthalmopathy. This clonotype was counted a single time. TCR beta CDR3 regions were amplified from RNA. In the first-round RT-PCR of the TCR CDR3, the HTBI primer set was used. TCRdb called the multiplex PCR reads again in MiXCR, with one record for every CDR3 protein. The table includes some 760,000 distinct CDR3 sequences, 12% to 15% detected once. Patients aged 18 to 65 had newly diagnosed hyperthyroidism that had lasted under 2 months. Per the germline V gene, CDR1 is SEHNR and CDR2 is FQNEAQ (reference sequence). The V segment lost 6 bases and the J segment 2 bases; nucleotides outside the gene matches: 12. The CDR3 spans 18 residues.

Sequencing was carried out using blood. The clonotype originates from a woman between 18 and 30 years old with Graves' hyperthyroidism. This chain joins TRBV7-9 and TRBJ2-7; 14 bases line up with TRBD2. The CDR3 coding sequence is TGTGCCAGCAGGGGGTCGGGACTAGCGGGAGTGGGGGCCTACGAGCAGTACTTC. Its protein product is CASRGSGLAGVGAYEQYF.